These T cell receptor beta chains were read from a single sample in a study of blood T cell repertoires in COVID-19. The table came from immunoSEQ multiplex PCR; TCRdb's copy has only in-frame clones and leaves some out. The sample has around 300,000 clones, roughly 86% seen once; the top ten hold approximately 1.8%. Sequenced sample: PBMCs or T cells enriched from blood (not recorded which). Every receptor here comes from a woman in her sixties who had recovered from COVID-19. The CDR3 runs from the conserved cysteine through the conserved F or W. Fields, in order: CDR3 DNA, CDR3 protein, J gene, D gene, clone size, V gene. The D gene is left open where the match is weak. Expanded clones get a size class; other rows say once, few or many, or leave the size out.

cdr3_nt: TGTGCCAGCAGCATGCTACCGGGACAGGTGGGATCACCCCTCCACTTT
cdr3_aa: CASSMLPGQVGSPLHF
j_call: TRBJ1-6
d_call: TRBD1
clone_size: .
v_call: TRBV7-6

cdr3_nt: TGTGCCAGCCGGCTGCCAGGCACCTACGAGCAGTACTTC
cdr3_aa: CASRLPGTYEQYF
j_call: TRBJ2-7
d_call: .
clone_size: .
v_call: TRBV6-5

cdr3_nt: TGTGCCAGCAGCTCCACAGGGGCTTCTTTCTTT
cdr3_aa: CASSSTGASFF
j_call: TRBJ1-1
d_call: TRBD1
clone_size: .
v_call: TRBV7-8

cdr3_nt: TGTGCCAGCAGCTTAGTTGTCAGGGGGACCGGACTAGCCAAAAACATTCAGTACTTC
cdr3_aa: CASSLVVRGTGLAKNIQYF
j_call: TRBJ2-4
d_call: TRBD1
clone_size: once
v_call: TRBV7-8

cdr3_nt: TGTGCCAGCGGCAATCCGCACAGGGTCGGAGATACGCAGTATTTT
cdr3_aa: CASGNPHRVGDTQYF
j_call: TRBJ2-3
d_call: .
clone_size: .
v_call: TRBV28

cdr3_nt: TGTGCCAGCAGTTTATTAGGGGCCAGCACAGATACGCAGTATTTT
cdr3_aa: CASSLLGASTDTQYF
j_call: TRBJ2-3
d_call: .
clone_size: .
v_call: TRBV28

cdr3_nt: TGTGCCAGCTCACCGAGGCCCCAAGAGACCCAGTACTTC
cdr3_aa: CASSPRPQETQYF
j_call: TRBJ2-5
d_call: .
clone_size: .
v_call: TRBV18

cdr3_nt: TGTGCCAGTAGTATTACTCCAGGGGGACTTGAAGCTTTCTTT
cdr3_aa: CASSITPGGLEAFF
j_call: TRBJ1-1
d_call: TRBD1
clone_size: .
v_call: TRBV19

cdr3_nt: TGCGCCAGCAGCTGGACTAGCGGGGGGGCCTATGAGCAGTTCTTC
cdr3_aa: CASSWTSGGAYEQFF
j_call: TRBJ2-1
d_call: TRBD2
clone_size: .
v_call: TRBV5-1

cdr3_nt: TGTGCCAGCAGTATGCTTTCAGGGGCCCCGGTGACCCAGTACTTC
cdr3_aa: CASSMLSGAPVTQYF
j_call: TRBJ2-5
d_call: .
clone_size: once
v_call: TRBV6-5

cdr3_nt: TGTGCCAGCGCCACTTCGACAGGAGCGACAGATACGCAGTATTTT
cdr3_aa: CASATSTGATDTQYF
j_call: TRBJ2-3
d_call: .
clone_size: .
v_call: TRBV28

cdr3_nt: TGTGCTAGCAGCCCGGGGGAGACCCAGTACTTC
cdr3_aa: CASSPGETQYF
j_call: TRBJ2-5
d_call: .
clone_size: .
v_call: TRBV7-7

cdr3_nt: TGCGCCAGCAGACCCCAGACAGGGGAAGGGGTTGAAGCTTTCTTT
cdr3_aa: CASRPQTGEGVEAFF
j_call: TRBJ1-1
d_call: TRBD1
clone_size: .
v_call: TRBV10-2

cdr3_nt: TGTGCCAGCAGCCAGGGGCCTTTCACCACAGATACGCAGTATTTT
cdr3_aa: CASSQGPFTTDTQYF
j_call: TRBJ2-3
d_call: .
clone_size: .
v_call: TRBV5-5

cdr3_nt: TGTGCCAGCTCACCATTAGAGGGCTCTCGCTACACCTTC
cdr3_aa: CASSPLEGSRYTF
j_call: TRBJ1-2
d_call: .
clone_size: .
v_call: TRBV18

cdr3_nt: TGTGCCTGGAGTTATCAGGGAAATCAGCCCCAGCATTTT
cdr3_aa: CAWSYQGNQPQHF
j_call: TRBJ1-5
d_call: .
clone_size: .
v_call: TRBV30

cdr3_nt: TGTGCCACCAGTGACCTCTTTGATCTAAAGGGAGCAGATACGCAGTATTTT
cdr3_aa: CATSDLFDLKGADTQYF
j_call: TRBJ2-3
d_call: .
clone_size: .
v_call: TRBV24-1

cdr3_nt: TGTGCCGGAGAGGACGGAGGATATGGCTACACCTTC
cdr3_aa: CAGEDGGYGYTF
j_call: TRBJ1-2
d_call: .
clone_size: .
v_call: TRBV2

cdr3_nt: TGCGCCAGCAGCCCCGGAGCCTACGAGCAGTACTTC
cdr3_aa: CASSPGAYEQYF
j_call: TRBJ2-7
d_call: .
clone_size: .
v_call: TRBV5-1

cdr3_nt: TGTGCCAGCAGCGTGGGCAGCCAGCAGAACACTGAAGCTTTCTTT
cdr3_aa: CASSVGSQQNTEAFF
j_call: TRBJ1-1
d_call: .
clone_size: .
v_call: TRBV9

cdr3_nt: TGCGCCAGCAGCCAAGTGGGGGTCAGCCTACAGGGTACGCAGTATTTT
cdr3_aa: CASSQVGVSLQGTQYF
j_call: TRBJ2-3
d_call: .
clone_size: .
v_call: TRBV4-1

cdr3_nt: TGTGCCAGCAGCTTACAGGGGAACACTGAAGCTTTCTTT
cdr3_aa: CASSLQGNTEAFF
j_call: TRBJ1-1
d_call: .
clone_size: .
v_call: TRBV11-2

cdr3_nt: TGTGCCAGCAGCGTAGGTCAGGGCAATTATGGCTACACCTTC
cdr3_aa: CASSVGQGNYGYTF
j_call: TRBJ1-2
d_call: .
clone_size: .
v_call: TRBV9

cdr3_nt: TGTGCCAGTAGTATATGGCCTAGCGGGAGTCGGGCAGATACGCAGTATTTT
cdr3_aa: CASSIWPSGSRADTQYF
j_call: TRBJ2-3
d_call: TRBD2
clone_size: .
v_call: TRBV19

cdr3_nt: TGTGCCAGCCACCCCGGGGTATCTAGCACAGATACGCAGTATTTT
cdr3_aa: CASHPGVSSTDTQYF
j_call: TRBJ2-3
d_call: .
clone_size: .
v_call: TRBV11-3

cdr3_nt: TGTGCCAGCAGGCCGACTAGCCATTTATACAATGAGCAGTTCTTC
cdr3_aa: CASRPTSHLYNEQFF
j_call: TRBJ2-1
d_call: TRBD2
clone_size: .
v_call: TRBV7-6

cdr3_nt: TGTGCCAGCAGTTGGGGGACAGGGGGCTACGAGCAGTACTTC
cdr3_aa: CASSWGTGGYEQYF
j_call: TRBJ2-7
d_call: TRBD1
clone_size: .
v_call: TRBV27

cdr3_nt: TGTGCCAGCAGCTCCGGACAGGGGATGGCGTTTGGCTACACCTTC
cdr3_aa: CASSSGQGMAFGYTF
j_call: TRBJ1-2
d_call: TRBD1
clone_size: .
v_call: TRBV5-4

cdr3_nt: TGTGCCAGCAGCTTAACGGAGGGAAAGAGGCGGGACACCATATATTTT
cdr3_aa: CASSLTEGKRRDTIYF
j_call: TRBJ1-3
d_call: .
clone_size: .
v_call: TRBV7-3

cdr3_nt: TGTGCCAGCAGAGACAGGGCCTATGGCTACACCTTC
cdr3_aa: CASRDRAYGYTF
j_call: TRBJ1-2
d_call: TRBD1
clone_size: .
v_call: TRBV6-5

cdr3_nt: TGTGCCAGCAGCTTAGCCCCGGGACAGGGGTTCAGTGGAAACACCATATATTTT
cdr3_aa: CASSLAPGQGFSGNTIYF
j_call: TRBJ1-3
d_call: TRBD1
clone_size: .
v_call: TRBV7-2

cdr3_nt: TGTGCCAGCTCCCCTCAGGGACAAAACACTGAAGCTTTCTTT
cdr3_aa: CASSPQGQNTEAFF
j_call: TRBJ1-1
d_call: .
clone_size: once
v_call: TRBV18

cdr3_nt: TGTGCCAGCAGCGTAGCGACTCAGGGGATCGGAAAACTGTTTTTT
cdr3_aa: CASSVATQGIGKLFF
j_call: TRBJ1-4
d_call: .
clone_size: .
v_call: TRBV28

cdr3_nt: TGTGCCAGCAGTGAATGGCAGTATAGCAATCAGCCCCAGCATTTT
cdr3_aa: CASSEWQYSNQPQHF
j_call: TRBJ1-5
d_call: .
clone_size: .
v_call: TRBV2

cdr3_nt: TGTGCCAGCACCCTGATAGAGGGCAATCAGCCCCAGCATTTT
cdr3_aa: CASTLIEGNQPQHF
j_call: TRBJ1-5
d_call: .
clone_size: .
v_call: TRBV7-8

cdr3_nt: TGCGCCAGCAGCTTGGGGTACACTACCCATGACGAGCAGTACTTC
cdr3_aa: CASSLGYTTHDEQYF
j_call: TRBJ2-7
d_call: .
clone_size: .
v_call: TRBV5-1

cdr3_nt: TGTGCCAGCAGGGGGACGGGGGTTGGTTCACCCCTCCACTTT
cdr3_aa: CASRGTGVGSPLHF
j_call: TRBJ1-6
d_call: .
clone_size: once
v_call: TRBV27

cdr3_nt: TGTGCCAGCAGCCCCTCGACAGGGGCTGGAAACACCATATATTTT
cdr3_aa: CASSPSTGAGNTIYF
j_call: TRBJ1-3
d_call: TRBD1
clone_size: .
v_call: TRBV3-1/TRBV3-2

cdr3_nt: TGTGCTAGCAGTCGACAGGGCGGCCCCGGGGAGCTGTTTTTT
cdr3_aa: CASSRQGGPGELFF
j_call: TRBJ2-2
d_call: TRBD1
clone_size: .
v_call: TRBV7-7

cdr3_nt: TGTGCCAGCTCACCGTCCGGGGACATAGGAGCTAACTATGGCTACACCTTC
cdr3_aa: CASSPSGDIGANYGYTF
j_call: TRBJ1-2
d_call: .
clone_size: .
v_call: TRBV18

cdr3_nt: TGTGCCAGCAGTGCACACGGACAGGTTGGGGGCTACACCTTC
cdr3_aa: CASSAHGQVGGYTF
j_call: TRBJ1-2
d_call: TRBD1
clone_size: .
v_call: TRBV6-1

cdr3_nt: TGCAGCGTCACTACAGGGCCTAGCACAGATACGCAGTATTTT
cdr3_aa: CSVTTGPSTDTQYF
j_call: TRBJ2-3
d_call: .
clone_size: .
v_call: TRBV29-1

cdr3_nt: TGCGCCAGCAGCCAAGAAAGGTACAGGGGCCCAGAAGCTTTCTTT
cdr3_aa: CASSQERYRGPEAFF
j_call: TRBJ1-1
d_call: TRBD1
clone_size: .
v_call: TRBV4-1

cdr3_nt: TGTGCCAGTAGTCCCCTCGGGAGTAGCCTAGAGACCCAGTACTTC
cdr3_aa: CASSPLGSSLETQYF
j_call: TRBJ2-5
d_call: .
clone_size: .
v_call: TRBV19

cdr3_nt: TGCGCCAGCAGTTACCAGACAGGGCAATATTCACCCCTCCACTTT
cdr3_aa: CASSYQTGQYSPLHF
j_call: TRBJ1-6
d_call: TRBD1
clone_size: .
v_call: TRBV5-1

cdr3_nt: TGTGCCAGCAGTTTACGGCTAGCGGGAGGCTCCTACAATGAGCAGTTCTTC
cdr3_aa: CASSLRLAGGSYNEQFF
j_call: TRBJ2-1
d_call: TRBD2
clone_size: .
v_call: TRBV28

cdr3_nt: TGCGCCAGCAGCACCGGGACTAGCGGGGGCACAGATACGCAGTATTTT
cdr3_aa: CASSTGTSGGTDTQYF
j_call: TRBJ2-3
d_call: TRBD2
clone_size: once
v_call: TRBV5-1

cdr3_nt: TGCAGTGCTAGTCCCGGGTCTGGCTATGGCTACACCTTC
cdr3_aa: CSASPGSGYGYTF
j_call: TRBJ1-2
d_call: .
clone_size: .
v_call: TRBV20-1

cdr3_nt: TGTGCCAGCAGCTTAACAGGCAGCGCCTCCTACAATGAGCAGTTCTTC
cdr3_aa: CASSLTGSASYNEQFF
j_call: TRBJ2-1
d_call: .
clone_size: .
v_call: TRBV7-3

cdr3_nt: TGCAGCGTTGGGGCAGGGTACACAGATACGCAGTATTTT
cdr3_aa: CSVGAGYTDTQYF
j_call: TRBJ2-3
d_call: .
clone_size: .
v_call: TRBV29-1

cdr3_nt: TGCGCCAGCAGCCTGGGACTAGCGGGGTATGAGCAGTTCTTC
cdr3_aa: CASSLGLAGYEQFF
j_call: TRBJ2-1
d_call: TRBD2
clone_size: .
v_call: TRBV5-1

cdr3_nt: TGCGCCAGCAGCCCCTTTCCTAGCGGGGGACTCTCCTACGAGCAGTACTTC
cdr3_aa: CASSPFPSGGLSYEQYF
j_call: TRBJ2-7
d_call: TRBD2
clone_size: .
v_call: TRBV4-1

cdr3_nt: TGTGCCAGCAGCCAAATACTAGCGGGAGGTCGTGAGCAGTTCTTC
cdr3_aa: CASSQILAGGREQFF
j_call: TRBJ2-1
d_call: TRBD2
clone_size: .
v_call: TRBV3-1/TRBV3-2

cdr3_nt: TGTGCCAGCAGCCCAAGTGGCATTTCGGAGCAGTACTTC
cdr3_aa: CASSPSGISEQYF
j_call: TRBJ2-7
d_call: .
clone_size: .
v_call: TRBV7-6

cdr3_nt: TGCAGCGTTGAAGCCACGGGGGGGGCGGGTGAGCAGTACTTC
cdr3_aa: CSVEATGGAGEQYF
j_call: TRBJ2-7
d_call: TRBD2
clone_size: .
v_call: TRBV29-1

cdr3_nt: TGTGCCTGGAGTGTTGGTTTTGGGGGAGGAGGGAGGACGGAGCAGTTCTTC
cdr3_aa: CAWSVGFGGGGRTEQFF
j_call: TRBJ2-1
d_call: .
clone_size: .
v_call: TRBV30

cdr3_nt: TGTGCCAGCAGCTTAGGTCAGGGCCGCGAGCAGTACTTC
cdr3_aa: CASSLGQGREQYF
j_call: TRBJ2-7
d_call: .
clone_size: .
v_call: TRBV7-3

cdr3_nt: TGTGCCAGCTCCAACCCCGACAGGGGGTTTCACTATGGCTACACCTTC
cdr3_aa: CASSNPDRGFHYGYTF
j_call: TRBJ1-2
d_call: TRBD1
clone_size: .
v_call: TRBV18